This is a list of T cell receptor beta chains from one sample in a study of Graves' ophthalmopathy and Graves' hyperthyroidism. TCRdb passed the multiplex PCR reads through MiXCR, listing each CDR3 protein once. Of roughly 600,000 distinct CDR3 sequences in the sample, less than 45% were seen once. The source material was peripheral blood or thyroid tissue (not recorded which). Receptor source: an adult man with Graves' hyperthyroidism. Each CDR3 is given with its conserved first and last residue. A D gene is named only where the DNA matches it firmly. Size tells how often a clone was seen (once, few, many) or the class of an expanded clone, and some rows leave it out.

length	size	D	V	J	DNA	CDR3
14	.	.	TRBV7-9	TRBJ2-3	TGTGCCAGCAGCTTTCAGCAGGGGCCAGATACGCAGTATTTT	CASSFQQGPDTQYF
14	.	TRBD1	TRBV24-1	TRBJ2-1	TGTGCCACCAGTGGGGACAGGGGGGTCAATGAGCAGTTCTTC	CATSGDRGVNEQFF
14	few	TRBD2	TRBV2	TRBJ2-2	TGTGCCAGCAGGACTAGCGAGAACACCGGGGAGCTGTTTTTT	CASRTSENTGELFF
15	.	.	TRBV20-1	TRBJ2-5	TGCAGTGCTAGTGGGGGAGGCCCGTACCAAGAGACCCAGTACTTC	CSASGGGPYQETQYF
13	once	.	TRBV2	TRBJ2-7	TGTGCCAGCAGCGTTGAAAGTCAAGCCGAGCAGTACTTC	CASSVESQAEQYF
16	few	.	TRBV4-1	TRBJ1-5	TGCGCCAGCAGCCAAGATGCAGGACACGAAAATCAGCCCCAGCATTTT	CASSQDAGHENQPQHF
13	.	TRBD1	TRBV29-1	TRBJ1-1	TGCAGCACCCGACTGACAGGGATAACTGAAGCTTTCTTT	CSTRLTGITEAFF
13	few	.	TRBV6-5	TRBJ1-1	TGTGCCAGCAGTTGGGCAGAGAACACTGAAGCTTTCTTT	CASSWAENTEAFF
15	few	TRBD1	TRBV7-8	TRBJ1-4	TGTGCCAGCAGCCAACCGACAGGGGCTGGGGAAAAACTGTTTTTT	CASSQPTGAGEKLFF
15	.	.	TRBV19	TRBJ1-2	TGTGCCAGCGCCCCGGGAGGGGGGTCTAACTATGGCTACACCTTC	CASAPGGGSNYGYTF
14	many	.	TRBV10-1	TRBJ1-2	TGCGCCAGTGAACCCGACAGGTCTAACTATGGCTACACCTTC	CASEPDRSNYGYTF
13	few	.	TRBV15	TRBJ1-3	TGTGCCACCAGCAGAGGGGCGGGAAACACCATATATTTT	CATSRGAGNTIYF
15	many	.	TRBV5-5	TRBJ2-7	TGTGCCAGCAGCGTCCCGACAGGAAGGTACTACGAGCAGTACTTC	CASSVPTGRYYEQYF
12	many	.	TRBV10-2	TRBJ1-1	TGCACCAGCAGTGAATCTATGGCTGAAGCTTTCTTT	CTSSESMAEAFF
14	.	TRBD2	TRBV2	TRBJ2-3	TGTGCCAGCGACGGGGAGGGCAGGTTCGATACGCAGTATTTT	CASDGEGRFDTQYF
13	many	TRBD1	TRBV29-1	TRBJ1-1	TGCAGCGTCAGGACAGGGTTGGTCACTGAAGCTTTCTTT	CSVRTGLVTEAFF
17	many	.	TRBV25-1	TRBJ2-3	TGTGCCAGCAGTGGAGTTGAGGCGGGACTCTTCCTAGATACGCAGTATTTT	CASSGVEAGLFLDTQYF
18	.	TRBD2	TRBV7-9	TRBJ2-2	TGTGCCAGCAGCTTGGGCGAGAGCGGGGCTAGCGTCACCGGGGAGCTGTTTTTT	CASSLGESGASVTGELFF
12	many	.	TRBV18	TRBJ1-6	TGTGCCAGCTCACCCTATAATTCACCCCTCCACTTT	CASSPYNSPLHF
14	many	.	TRBV29-1	TRBJ1-2	TGCAGCGTTGATCTTTTGGACGGGGATCGGGGCTACACCTTC	CSVDLLDGDRGYTF
16	few	TRBD2	TRBV7-9	TRBJ2-2	TGTGCCAGCAGCCGGACTAGCGGGGAATTCGCCGGGGAGCTGTTTTTT	CASSRTSGEFAGELFF
16	many	TRBD2	TRBV12-3/TRBV12-4	TRBJ2-2	TGTGCCAGCACTTCTCCGGGGGGGGTGAACACCGGGGAGCTGTTTTTT	CASTSPGGVNTGELFF
14	many	TRBD1	TRBV2	TRBJ1-6	TGTGCCAGCAGAGACAGGGGGAATAATTCACCCCTCCACTTT	CASRDRGNNSPLHF
14	.	.	TRBV15	TRBJ2-4	TGTGCCACCAGCAGCGAGGGAGTGGTAAACATTCAGTACTTC	CATSSEGVVNIQYF
11	many	.	TRBV20-1	TRBJ2-7	TGCAGTGCTACTCCCCTCTACGAGCAGTACTTC	CSATPLYEQYF
11	many	.	TRBV29-1	TRBJ1-1	TGCAGCGTTGAATATCAGGGTGAAGCTTTCTTT	CSVEYQGEAFF
13	many	.	TRBV10-2	TRBJ1-2	TGCGCCAGCAGTGTTGCCACCCGAGGGGAGTACACCTTC	CASSVATRGEYTF
16	many	.	TRBV6-5	TRBJ1-1	TGTGCCAGCAGTTACCGCCATAGTATGTCAGACACTGAAGCTTTCTTT	CASSYRHSMSDTEAFF
16	.	TRBD1	TRBV3-1	TRBJ1-2	TGTGCCAGCAGCCAAGACCGGGACAGAGGCTATTATGGCTACACCTTC	CASSQDRDRGYYGYTF
13	many	TRBD1	TRBV6-1	TRBJ1-2	TGTGCCAGCAGCCGGACAGGTCCCGGTGGCTACACCTTC	CASSRTGPGGYTF
16	.	.	TRBV11-1	TRBJ1-5	TGTGCCAGCAGCTTGAATTTTGGCCAGTTAAATCAGCCCCAGCATTTT	CASSLNFGQLNQPQHF
14	many	.	TRBV19	TRBJ1-5	TGTGCCAGTAGTATACGACAGGTGGGTCAGCCCCAGCATTTT	CASSIRQVGQPQHF
16	many	TRBD2	TRBV19	TRBJ2-7	TGTGCCAGTAGTTCTGGGGGACTAGCGGGGATCTACGAGCAGTACTTC	CASSSGGLAGIYEQYF
14	few	TRBD2	TRBV7-3	TRBJ2-5	TGTGCCAGCAGCTTAAGCGGGGGGGAGGAGACCCAGTACTTC	CASSLSGGEETQYF
14	many	.	TRBV20-1	TRBJ1-6	TGCAGTGCCAGGACGGCTATCCTTAATTCACCCCTCCACTTT	CSARTAILNSPLHF
15	few	TRBD1	TRBV12-3/TRBV12-4	TRBJ1-3	TGTGCCAGCAGGACTCAGGGGGCGGGCGGAAACACCATATATTTT	CASRTQGAGGNTIYF
16	.	.	TRBV3-1	TRBJ1-2	TGTGCCAGCAGCCAAGACGCTGCGGGGGGCCAGTATGGCTACACCTTC	CASSQDAAGGQYGYTF
15	.	.	TRBV29-1	TRBJ2-5	TGCAGCGTTGAAAATGGGGCGTCTAGGCAAGAGACCCAGTACTTC	CSVENGASRQETQYF
17	many	.	TRBV19	TRBJ1-5	TGTGCCAGTAGTACCGGGAGGGTGGCATCCCACAATCAGCCCCAGCATTTT	CASSTGRVASHNQPQHF
17	.	TRBD1	TRBV7-4	TRBJ1-5	TGTGCCGCAGGGGGAGGGTCCCTGAGAACCCTAAATCAGCCCCAGCATTTT	CAAGGGSLRTLNQPQHF
14	many	TRBD1	TRBV20-1	TRBJ1-5	TGCAGTGCTGGGGAGGGACAGGACTATCAGCCCCAGCATTTT	CSAGEGQDYQPQHF
14	.	TRBD1	TRBV10-3	TRBJ1-6	TGTGCCATCAGATTCGGACAGGGAGATTCACCCCTCCACTTT	CAIRFGQGDSPLHF
11	once	.	TRBV5-1	TRBJ2-1	TGCGCCAGCAGCTCAGACAGGGAGCAGTTCTTC	CASSSDREQFF
14	.	TRBD2	TRBV10-3	TRBJ2-1	TGTGCCATCAGGACTAGCGGGGGTCGGGGTGAGCAGTTCTTC	CAIRTSGGRGEQFF
12	few	.	TRBV10-3	TRBJ2-3	TGTGCCATCAGACAGGCCACAGATACGCAGTATTTT	CAIRQATDTQYF
15	.	TRBD1	TRBV25-1	TRBJ1-1	TGTGCCAGCAGGGCGACAGGGGCATTGGACACTGAAGCTTTCTTT	CASRATGALDTEAFF
15	.	TRBD1	TRBV18	TRBJ1-2	TGTGCCAGCTCACCACGACAGGGGGATAGCAATGGCTACACCTTC	CASSPRQGDSNGYTF
15	many	.	TRBV6-5	TRBJ1-2	TGTGCCAGCAGCCTACAAGGGGGTTTAAGCTATGGCTACACCTTC	CASSLQGGLSYGYTF
15	.	.	TRBV7-9	TRBJ2-5	TGTGCCAGCAGCTTAGGGGGTGGCACCGGGGAGACCCAGTACTTC	CASSLGGGTGETQYF
15	.	.	TRBV24-1	TRBJ2-3	TGTGCCACCAGTGATGACACATCGCTCACAGATACGCAGTATTTT	CATSDDTSLTDTQYF
14	.	.	TRBV14	TRBJ2-7	TGTGCCAGCAGCCAAGGTGCTTTTTCCTACGAGCAGTACTTC	CASSQGAFSYEQYF
15	many	.	TRBV2	TRBJ1-4	TGTGCCAGCAGTGGGACCTACAGATCCGAGGAAAAACTGTTTTTT	CASSGTYRSEEKLFF
15	.	.	TRBV5-1	TRBJ1-4	TGCGCCAGCAGCGGGGGACCCGGGGAAAATGAAAAACTGTTTTTT	CASSGGPGENEKLFF
16	.	.	TRBV14	TRBJ2-5	TGTGCCAGCAGCCAAGACACTCTAGCGCCGAAGGAGACCCAGTACTTC	CASSQDTLAPKETQYF